This TCR beta chain was recovered during a study of blood T cell repertoires in COVID-19. Study context: Sites in the United States, Italy and Spain provided acute and convalescent COVID-19 samples.

As originally analysed: Amplified reference gene primers provided the basis for estimating nucleated cell counts. Profiling relied on immunoSEQ multiplex PCR, and the TCRdb table lists in-frame clones only, not all of them. V and J calls and clone size come straight from that table; D and trimming were deduced from the DNA. This table holds about 130,000 clones, approximately 90% found once. Trimming removed 7 bases at V and 3 bases at J, with 18 bases between. This CDR3 comprises 15 residues. Germline V gene sequence: CDR1 MRHNA, CDR2 SNTAGT. This clone appeared once. The source of this sequence is a man over 45 with COVID-19, enrolled during active disease. Sequencing was performed on peripheral blood. The rearrangement uses TRBV6-4 and TRBJ1-1, with a weak D call TRBD1 (6 bases). The CDR3 sequence: CASNPRGWLDTEAFF. The CDR3 DNA reads as TGTGCCAGCAACCCCAGGGGTTGGTTGGACACTGAAGCTTTCTTT.